Listed here are 18 T cell receptor beta chains from one sample, sequenced in a study of T-cell reconstitution after alpha-beta-depleted transplantation in children. Preparation of the TCRbeta library was carried out with unique molecular identifiers. From the PCR reads, TCRdb called clonotypes with MiXCR, one entry per CDR3 protein. The table records almost 600,000 distinct CDR3 sequences, over 25% of them present only once. The sequencing used PBMCs, collected before TCRalphabeta/CD19-depleted stem cell transplant. These receptors all stem from a boy under two years old with Wiskott-Aldrich syndrome, due to receive a stem cell transplant.

A few counts support this clonotype. The chain carries TRBV4-1 and TRBJ2-7; 15 bases agree with TRBD2. V dropped 0 bases and J dropped 3; count of bases not matched to a gene: 12. The V gene's germline CDR1 is MGHRA and CDR2 YSYEKL. CDR3 size: 20 residues. Here the CDR3 DNA reads TGCGCCAGCAGCCAAGAGTCCCTTGAGGGACTAGCGGGAGGTCGCTACGAGCAGTACTTC. It codes for CASSQESLEGLAGGRYEQYF.

This chain joins TRBV3-1 and TRBJ2-2; 7 bases map to TRBD2. Germline CDR1 is LGHDT and CDR2 is YNNKEL (reference sequence). The V gene end was trimmed by 11 bases and the J gene end by 4 bases; junction bases not matched to a gene: 13. This CDR3 has 15 amino acids. The CDR3 DNA follows: TGTGCCTCCTCCCCGACTAGCCTTGGCACCGGGGAGCTGTTTTTT. It is translated as CASSPTSLGTGELFF.

This clonotype was seen a few times. The chain employs TRBV7-9 and TRBJ2-1; D tentatively fits TRBD1 or TRBD2 (5 bases each). Germline CDR1 and CDR2: SEHNR and FQNEAQ (reference sequence). Trimming left V 7 bases short and J 8 bases short, with 12 bases between. The length of the CDR3 is 12 residues. The CDR3 loop is CASTLEGYEQFF. CDR3 bases: TGTGCCAGCACCCTAGAGGGGTATGAGCAGTTCTTC.

This clonotype was observed a handful of times. The gene calls are TRBV20-1 and TRBJ2-5; D is uncertain. The CDR3 is 16 residues long. Trimming stripped 1 base from V and 1 base from J, with 16 bases between. The germline gives CDR1 DFQATT, CDR2 SNEGSKA (reference sequence). This chain's CDR3 is CSARVKRMGSQETQYF. The CDR3 coding sequence is TGCAGTGCTAGAGTGAAACGGATGGGAAGCCAAGAGACCCAGTACTTC.

The chain uses TRBV7-2 and TRBJ2-2; a possible D gene is TRBD2 (7 bases). In germline, CDR1 is SGHTA, CDR2 FQGNSA. Trimming shortened V by 4 bases and J by 5 bases, and 14 bases separated the two germline ends. The CDR3 sequence is 15 residues long. The CDR3 is CASSWAGARTGELFF. The CDR3 bases are TGTGCCAGCAGCTGGGCGGGGGCGCGGACCGGGGAGCTGTTTTTT.

In this sample, this clonotype turned up once. The J gene is TRBJ2-3, the V gene TRBV10-3; a possible D gene is TRBD1 (6 bases). V was clipped by 10 bases and J by 6 bases, with 17 bases between them. Germline values: CDR1 ENHRY, CDR2 SYGVKD. This CDR3 region has 13 residues. CDR3 amino acids: CANPGTMFDTQYF. The CDR3 region has the DNA TGTGCCAACCCCGGGACAATGTTTGATACGCAGTATTTT.

V gene TRBV7-9 combines with J gene TRBJ2-1; TRBD1 aligns across 8 bases. After removal of 5 bases from V and 4 bases from J, the junction contained 7 bases not matched to a gene. CDR1 SEHNR and CDR2 FQNEAQ come from the germline V gene (reference sequence). The CDR3 has 15 residues. The CDR3 bases are TGTGCCAGCAGCCGAAGTGGGACAGGTTACAATGAGCAGTTCTTC. It specifies CASSRSGTGYNEQFF.

This clonotype was seen only a few times. The rearrangement uses TRBV5-1 and TRBJ2-4; TRBD2 aligns across 10 bases. CDR1 SGHRS and CDR2 YFSETQ come from the germline V gene. The CDR3 runs to 15 residues. V lost 1 base and J lost 2; bases outside the gene matches: 0. The CDR3 loop reads CASSLTSGTKNIQYF. Here the CDR3 DNA reads TGCGCCAGCAGCTTGACTAGCGGGACCAAAAACATTCAGTACTTC.

The V gene is TRBV5-1, the J gene TRBJ2-1, with D unresolved. V lost 0 bases to trimming and J lost 8 bases, with 18 bases between them. CDR3 length: 16 amino acids. Germline V lookup: CDR1 SGHRS, CDR2 YFSETQ. This CDR3 is CASSLAVSAPAHEQFF. As DNA, the CDR3 is TGCGCCAGCAGCTTGGCTGTCTCCGCCCCAGCCCATGAGCAGTTCTTC.

The CDR3 nucleotides read TGCAGTGCTAGGGGGGCAGGTCCGAATTCACCCCTCCACTTT. The encoded protein is CSARGAGPNSPLHF. This chain links TRBV20-1 with TRBJ1-6; D possibly corresponds to TRBD1 (6 bases). Trimming stripped 3 bases from V and 7 bases from J, with 13 bases between. Germline V gene lookup returns CDR1 DFQATT and CDR2 SNEGSKA (reference sequence). The CDR3 length is 14 residues.

The chain uses TRBV5-1 and TRBJ2-1; 11 nucleotides agree with TRBD2. Germline V gene sequence: CDR1 SGHRS, CDR2 YFSETQ. Trimming at V came to 0 bases and at J to 5 bases, leaving 4 bases not matched to a gene. The CDR3 is made up of 16 amino acids. CDR3 region: CASSLGGTSGNNEQFF. In DNA, the CDR3 is TGCGCCAGCAGCTTGGGAGGGACTAGCGGAAACAATGAGCAGTTCTTC.

The table lists this clonotype with a few counts. This sequence joins TRBV27 and TRBJ2-1; TRBD2 matches at 14 bases. The junction had 12 bases not matched to a gene; V was cut back by 5 bases and J by 6 bases. The CDR3 covers 18 residues. Germline V gene lookup returns CDR1 MNHEY and CDR2 SMNVEV (reference sequence). This CDR3 is CASSRDVGLAGGPNEQFF. The CDR3 coding sequence is TGTGCCAGCAGTAGGGACGTAGGACTAGCGGGAGGCCCCAATGAGCAGTTCTTC.

The genes are TRBV5-1 and TRBJ2-7; a possible D gene is TRBD1 (5 bases). CDR1 SGHRS and CDR2 YFSETQ come from the germline V gene. The CDR3 spans 15 residues. Trimming left V 0 bases short and J 2 bases short, with 12 bases between. CDR3 nucleotide sequence: TGCGCCAGCAGCTTGGACAGGCATCCTGCCTACGAGCAGTACTTC. Translation gives CASSLDRHPAYEQYF.

J is TRBJ2-1 and V is TRBV20-1; 15 bases line up with TRBD2. Per the germline V gene, CDR1 is DFQATT and CDR2 is SNEGSKA (reference sequence). The CDR3 has 18 residues. The V segment lost 0 bases and the J segment 3 bases; nucleotides outside the gene matches: 6. CDR3 loop: CSARDRTSGRALYNEQFF. Here the CDR3 DNA reads TGCAGTGCTAGAGATAGGACTAGCGGGAGGGCCCTCTACAATGAGCAGTTCTTC.

Only one count was recorded for this clonotype. The chain uses TRBV12-3 or TRBV12-4 and TRBJ2-2, with TRBD2 identical over 8 bases. The CDR3 contains 17 residues. V lost 1 base and J lost 1; bases outside the gene matches: 5. The CDR3 bases are TGTGCCAGCAGTTTAGAGGTACTAGCGGTGAACACCGGGGAGCTGTTTTTT. It is translated as CASSLEVLAVNTGELFF.

The rearrangement joins TRBV7-6 to TRBJ1-2; 9 positions agree with TRBD1. The germline V gene has CDR1 SGHVS and CDR2 FNYEAQ. With V trimmed by 0 bases and J by 4 bases, 6 bases remained unmatched. The CDR3 consists of 16 residues. The CDR3 here is CASSLAPGQGSYGYTF. CDR3 coding DNA: TGTGCCAGCAGCTTAGCCCCGGGACAGGGAAGCTATGGCTACACCTTC.

This chain links TRBV28 with TRBJ2-4, with a weak D call TRBD2 (6 bases). The V end was cut by 5 bases, the J end by 3 bases, with 11 bases between. CDR1 and CDR2 (germline): MDHEN, SYDVKM. This CDR3 is built from 14 residues. CDR3 bases: TGTGCCAGCAGTCGCGGGACCTACAAAAACATTCAGTACTTC. Protein sequence: CASSRGTYKNIQYF.

The rearrangement links TRBV5-1 to TRBJ2-1; 7 bases are a match to TRBD1. The trim removed 2 bases at V and 1 base at J, leaving 6 bases unmatched. In germline, CDR1 is SGHRS, CDR2 YFSETQ. This CDR3 is 16 amino acids long. CDR3 region: CASSLGPGQSYNEQFF. The CDR3, as DNA: TGCGCCAGCAGCTTAGGACCGGGACAGTCCTACAATGAGCAGTTCTTC.